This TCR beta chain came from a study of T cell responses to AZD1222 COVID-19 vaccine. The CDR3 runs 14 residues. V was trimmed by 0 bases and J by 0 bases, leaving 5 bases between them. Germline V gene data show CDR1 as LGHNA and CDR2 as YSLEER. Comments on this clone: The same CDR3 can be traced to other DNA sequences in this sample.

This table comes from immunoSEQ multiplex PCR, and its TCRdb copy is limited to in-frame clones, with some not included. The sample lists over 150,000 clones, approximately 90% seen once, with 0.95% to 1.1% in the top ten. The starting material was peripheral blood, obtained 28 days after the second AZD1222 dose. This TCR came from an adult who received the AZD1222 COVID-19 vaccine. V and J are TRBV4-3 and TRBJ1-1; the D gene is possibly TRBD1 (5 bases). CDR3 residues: CASSQDRVNTEAFF. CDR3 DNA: TGCGCCAGCAGCCAAGACAGGGTGAACACTGAAGCTTTCTTT.